This T cell receptor beta chain originates from a study of OX40 agonist ivuxolimab in advanced cancers. Libraries were prepared by immunoSEQ multiplex PCR; TCRdb keeps only in-frame clonotypes and omits some of them. This sample has under 40,000 clones; approximately 90% occur once, and the top ten carry roughly 0.92%. The CDR3 is 18 amino acids. V dropped 0 bases and J dropped 3 bases, with 21 bases sitting between them. Germline V gene sequence: CDR1 SGHVS, CDR2 FQNEAQ. The clonotype comes from an adult with an advanced solid tumor such as melanoma, head and neck, liver or kidney cancer. Sequencing was performed on CD4+ or CD8+ T cells sorted from blood, taken in a trial of the OX40 agonist ivuxolimab. J is TRBJ2-7 and V is TRBV7-8; no clear D. CDR3 in amino acids: CASSLAPLDVAAHYEQYF. CDR3 nucleotides: TGTGCCAGCAGCTTAGCCCCTCTAGACGTAGCCGCCCACTACGAGCAGTACTTC.